This T cell receptor beta chain is from a study of regulatory T cells. The study's findings and limits: Patient repertoires had restricted TRB V-J pairs and skewed V and J usage, most in Tregs.

Regarding this clone: The antigen remains unidentified.

The PCR used 52 TRBV and 13 TRBJ primers. TCRdb's table, derived via immunoSEQ multiplex PCR, lists solely in-frame clones and lacks some. The sample consists of tens of thousands of clones, approximately 93% of them appearing once. Between the trimmed V and J ends, which lost 5 bases and 1 base, there was a span of 14 bases. The CDR3 sequence is 15 residues long. Germline V CDR1 and CDR2: MNHNS, SASEGT. All CD3G-deficient patients showed autoimmunity, more severe in two. Patients aged 2 to 39 years had fewer naive T cells. The source material was CD8+ T cells sorted from blood. The V and J genes are TRBV6-1 and TRBJ1-1; D gene unclear. The receptor was isolated from a child between 2 and 9 years old with CD3G deficiency. The CDR3 here is CASSTGPGSNTEAFF. CDR3 DNA: TGTGCCAGCAGTACCGGTCCGGGATCGAACACTGAAGCTTTCTTT.